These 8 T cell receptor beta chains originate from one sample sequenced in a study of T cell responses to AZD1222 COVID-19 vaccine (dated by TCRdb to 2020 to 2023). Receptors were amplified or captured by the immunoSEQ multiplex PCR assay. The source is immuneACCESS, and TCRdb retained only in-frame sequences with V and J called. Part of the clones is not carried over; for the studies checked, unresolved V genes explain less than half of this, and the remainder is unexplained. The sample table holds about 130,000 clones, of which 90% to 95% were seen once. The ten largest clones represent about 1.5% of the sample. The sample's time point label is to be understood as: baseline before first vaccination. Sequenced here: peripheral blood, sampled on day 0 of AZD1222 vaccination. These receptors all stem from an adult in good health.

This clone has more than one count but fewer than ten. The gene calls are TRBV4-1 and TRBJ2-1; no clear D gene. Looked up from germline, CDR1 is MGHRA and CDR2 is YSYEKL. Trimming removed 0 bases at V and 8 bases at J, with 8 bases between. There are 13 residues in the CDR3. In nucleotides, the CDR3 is TGCGCCAGCAGCCAAGATCTGGGTTATGAGCAGTTCTTC. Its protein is CASSQDLGYEQFF.

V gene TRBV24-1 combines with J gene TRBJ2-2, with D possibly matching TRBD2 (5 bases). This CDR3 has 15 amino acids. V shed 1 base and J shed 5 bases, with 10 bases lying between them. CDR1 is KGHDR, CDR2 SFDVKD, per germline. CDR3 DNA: TGTGCCACCAGTGATTTACGGGGAAATACCGGGGAGCTGTTTTTT. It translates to CATSDLRGNTGELFF.

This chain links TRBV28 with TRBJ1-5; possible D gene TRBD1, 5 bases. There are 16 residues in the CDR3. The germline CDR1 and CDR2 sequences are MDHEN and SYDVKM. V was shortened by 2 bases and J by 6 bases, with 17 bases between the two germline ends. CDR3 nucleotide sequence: TGTGCCAGCAGTTTAAAGGGTACAGGACGGCGTCAGCCCCAGCATTTT. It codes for CASSLKGTGRRQPQHF. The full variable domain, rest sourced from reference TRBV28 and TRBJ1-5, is DVKVTQSSRYLVKRTGEKVFLECVQDMDHENMFWYRQDPGLGLRLIYFSYDVKMKEKGDIPEGYSVSREKKERFSLILESASTNQTSMYLCASSLKGTGRRQPQHFGDGTRLSIL.

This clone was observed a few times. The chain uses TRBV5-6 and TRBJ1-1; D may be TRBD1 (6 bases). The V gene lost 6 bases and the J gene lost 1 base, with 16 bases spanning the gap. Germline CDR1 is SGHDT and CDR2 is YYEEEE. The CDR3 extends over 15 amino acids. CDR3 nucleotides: TGTGCCAGCACCTTAACAGGGCGGCCGAACACTGAAGCTTTCTTT. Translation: CASTLTGRPNTEAFF. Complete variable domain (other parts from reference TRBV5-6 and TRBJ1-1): DAGVTQSPTHLIKTRGQQVTLRCSPKSGHDTVSWYQQALGQGPQFIFQYYEEEERQRGNFPDRFSGHQFPNYSSELNVNALLLGDSALYLCASTLTGRPNTEAFFGQGTRLTVV.

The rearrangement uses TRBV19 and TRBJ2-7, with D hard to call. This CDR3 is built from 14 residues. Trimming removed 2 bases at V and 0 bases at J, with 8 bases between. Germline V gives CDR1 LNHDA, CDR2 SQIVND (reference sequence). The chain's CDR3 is CASSITVNSYEQYF. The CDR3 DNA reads TGTGCCAGTAGTATAACAGTTAACTCCTACGAGCAGTACTTC.

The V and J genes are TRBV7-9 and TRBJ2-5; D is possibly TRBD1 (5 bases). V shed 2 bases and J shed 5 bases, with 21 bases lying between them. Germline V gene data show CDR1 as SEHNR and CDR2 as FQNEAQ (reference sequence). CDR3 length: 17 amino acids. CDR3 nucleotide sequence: TGTGCCAGCAGCTTAAGGGGCCAGGGCACGAATCAGGAGACCCAGTACTTC. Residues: CASSLRGQGTNQETQYF.

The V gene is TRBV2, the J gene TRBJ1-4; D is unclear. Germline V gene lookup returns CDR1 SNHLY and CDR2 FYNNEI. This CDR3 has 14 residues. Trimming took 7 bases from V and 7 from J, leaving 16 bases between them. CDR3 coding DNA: TGTGCCAGCAATTTCGACCCGTCGCGTGAAAAACTGTTTTTT. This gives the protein CASNFDPSREKLFF.

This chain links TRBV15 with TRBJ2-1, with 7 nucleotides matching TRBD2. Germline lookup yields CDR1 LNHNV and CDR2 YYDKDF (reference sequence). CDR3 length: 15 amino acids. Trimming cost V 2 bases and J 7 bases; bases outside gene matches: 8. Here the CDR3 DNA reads TGTGCCACCAGCAGAAGGGCGGGAGCTAAAAATGAGCAGTTCTTC. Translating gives CATSRRAGAKNEQFF.